This T cell receptor beta chain came from a study of OX40 agonist ivuxolimab in advanced cancers. In germline, CDR1 is MDHEN, CDR2 SYDVKM. Trimming pared 7 bases from V and 4 bases from J, leaving 13 bases between. CDR3 size: 14 residues. The repertoire was sequenced with immunoSEQ multiplex PCR; TCRdb's copy has only in-frame clones and lacks some. The table records about 79,000 clones, approximately 80% of them present only once. This sequence joins TRBV28 and TRBJ1-4, with a tentative D call TRBD1 (5 bases). Material: CD4+ or CD8+ T cells sorted from blood, obtained in a trial of the OX40 agonist ivuxolimab. This sequence was found in an adult with an advanced solid tumor such as melanoma, head and neck, liver or kidney cancer. The CDR3 here is CASKSATVNEKLFF. The DNA for the CDR3 is TGTGCCAGCAAATCGGCGACAGTTAATGAAAAACTGTTTTTT.